This TCR beta chain was recovered during a study of blood T cell repertoires in COVID-19. Study overall: Samples came from the United States, Italy and Spain, spanning acute and convalescent COVID-19. T cells, B-cell-depleted T cells, or PBMCs supplied cDNA or gDNA.

Source study methods: Quantification of nucleated cells was approximated via reference gene primer amplification. TCRdb keeps only in-frame clones here, not all; method: immunoSEQ multiplex PCR. That table furnishes V, J and clone size, whereas the DNA furnished D and trimming. The repertoire holds about 98,000 clones, 70% to 90% seen once, with approximately 4.9% in the top ten. The CDR3 is 16 amino acids. Trimming stripped 6 bases from V and 7 bases from J, with 21 bases between. In germline, CDR1 is SNHLY, CDR2 FYNNEI. This receptor was taken from a man between 65 and 79 years old with acute or convalescent COVID-19. The chain uses TRBV2 and TRBJ1-4, with D perhaps TRBD1 (5 bases). Sample: peripheral blood. The CDR3 nucleotides read TGTGCCAGCAGGGGGCAGGCAGGCCCAAGGAGTGAAAAACTGTTTTTT. Translating it yields CASRGQAGPRSEKLFF.